These 15 T cell receptor beta chains were all obtained from the same sample, sequenced in a study of vaccination effects on CD4 cells after COVID-19. Libraries were prepared by immunoSEQ multiplex PCR; TCRdb keeps only in-frame clonotypes and omits some of them. The sample shows 30,000 to 40,000 clones, 72% of them seen only once. Before sequencing took place, the ViraFEST assay used viral peptide pools to expand antigen-specific CD4+ T cells. Scientists isolated CD4+ T cells after a roughly nine-day culture period ended. The vaccine given was either BNT162b2 or mRNA-1273, in two doses. Which antigens these TCRs recognize remains unknown. Sequences were derived from CD4+ T cells from PBMCs cultured with HCoV-229E spike peptides, sampled after COVID-19 vaccination. The receptor source for this set is a human donor who received a COVID-19 vaccine.

The chain couples TRBV2 to TRBJ2-7; 8 positions agree with TRBD2. With 6 bases clipped from V and 5 bases from J, the junction kept 12 bases outside the gene matches. Germline lookup yields CDR1 SNHLY and CDR2 FYNNEI. CDR3 length equals 15 residues. The CDR3 DNA is TGTGCCAGCAGACCCCGGGGAGCGGGAGACCACGAGCAGTACTTC. It is translated as CASRPRGAGDHEQYF.

This chain connects TRBV14 to TRBJ1-2; 9 bases map to TRBD1. Unmatched junction bases numbered 11, after V lost 4 bases and J lost 5 bases. Per the germline V gene, CDR1 is SGHDN and CDR2 is FVKESK. This CDR3 is built from 16 residues. The CDR3 loop reads CASSRTGAESYYGYTF. In DNA form, the CDR3 reads TGTGCCAGCAGCCGGACAGGGGCTGAAAGTTATTATGGCTACACCTTC.

The chain uses TRBV29-1 and TRBJ2-3; D uncertain. Deletions cut 0 bases from V and 8 bases from J, with 18 bases between. Germline CDR1 is SQVTM and CDR2 is ANQGSEA. The CDR3 spans 15 residues. DNA for the CDR3: TGCAGCGTTGAAGAAGGTGCCTCGTTTCTAGGTACGCAGTATTTT. This encodes CSVEEGASFLGTQYF.

The rearrangement joins TRBV7-9 to TRBJ2-3, with D tentatively TRBD2 (5 bases). The V gene lost 0 bases and the J gene lost 1 base, with 11 bases spanning the gap. Germline CDR1 SEHNR, CDR2 FQNEAQ (reference sequence). This CDR3 is built from 16 residues. CDR3 coding DNA: TGTGCCAGCAGCTTAGCGCTGTCCGGGGGCACAGATACGCAGTATTTT. This sequence encodes CASSLALSGGTDTQYF.

The rearrangement uses TRBV7-9 and TRBJ2-3, with 8 bases fitting TRBD2. The length of the CDR3 is 15 residues. Losses at the gene ends were 6 bases for V and 4 bases for J; bases not matched to a gene: 9. CDR1 and CDR2 (germline): SEHNR, FQNEAQ (reference sequence). CDR3 region: CASSFSGAFADTQYF. The DNA for the CDR3 is TGTGCCAGCAGTTTTAGCGGGGCCTTCGCAGATACGCAGTATTTT.

V is TRBV10-3 and J is TRBJ2-3; the D is unclear. CDR3 length equals 12 residues. Looked up from germline, CDR1 is ENHRY and CDR2 is SYGVKD. The V end lost 6 bases, the J end lost 2 bases, and 6 bases lay between the germline ends. The CDR3 DNA sequence: TGTGCCATCAGATCCGACACAGATACGCAGTATTTT. Encoded protein: CAIRSDTDTQYF.

This clone showed up just once. This chain links TRBV29-1 with TRBJ2-4, with 11 positions matching TRBD2. In germline, CDR1 is SQVTM, CDR2 ANQGSEA. CDR3 length: 13 residues. V shed 4 bases and J 6 bases; nucleotides not matched to a gene: 2. CDR3 DNA sequence: TGCAGCGTTGGTGGGACTAGCGGAAACATTCAGTACTTC. Its translation is CSVGGTSGNIQYF.

The chain has TRBV5-4 and TRBJ2-3; TRBD1 agrees at 7 bases. Germline assignment: CDR1 SGHNT and CDR2 YYREEE (reference sequence). Germline trimming cut 4 bases from V and 1 base from J; bases unmatched to any gene: 9. This CDR3 region has 16 residues. The CDR3 bases are TGTGCCAGCAGCCCTGGACAGGTACTCCGCACAGATACGCAGTATTTT. This encodes CASSPGQVLRTDTQYF.

The rearrangement uses TRBV3-1 (or the pseudogene TRBV3-2) and TRBJ2-1; TRBD2 agrees at 8 bases. CDR1 and CDR2 from the germline V gene are LGHDT and YNNKEL (reference sequence). CDR3 length: 17 amino acids. Unmatched junction bases numbered 14, after V lost 4 bases and J lost 6 bases. This chain's CDR3 is CASSPPPTYGGGNEQFF. The CDR3 DNA is TGTGCCAGCAGCCCTCCCCCCACGTACGGGGGGGGCAATGAGCAGTTCTTC.

This clone was picked up a small number of times. The CDR3 nucleotides read TGTGCCAGCAGCCAAGTATTGCGAGATGAAAAACTGTTTTTT. This encodes CASSQVLRDEKLFF. The chain links TRBV4-2 to TRBJ1-4; D call uncertain. The germline CDR1 and CDR2 sequences are LGHNA and YNFKEQ. This CDR3 region has 14 residues. Deletions cut 1 base from V and 6 bases from J, with 9 bases between.

This clone showed up just a few times. V usage is TRBV6-5 and J usage is TRBJ2-1, with TRBD2 matching over 10 bases. CDR1 MNHEY and CDR2 SVGAGI come from the germline V gene. V gave up 4 bases and J gave up 8 bases; unmatched junction bases: 5. The CDR3 has 14 residues. CDR3 DNA: TGTGCCAGCAGTTCAGCGGGGGGGCATGATGAGCAGTTCTTC. Translated, it gives CASSSAGGHDEQFF.

The CDR3 reads CASSFRGRPYNEQFF. DNA of the CDR3: TGTGCCAGCAGCTTTCGCGGGAGGCCCTACAATGAGCAGTTCTTC. The chain employs TRBV5-6 and TRBJ2-1; 8 nucleotides match TRBD2. CDR1 is SGHDT, CDR2 YYEEEE, per germline. The length of the CDR3 is 15 residues. J was trimmed by 2 bases and V by 2 bases; bases with no gene match: 3.

CDR3 sequence reads: CASSETSGVQETQYF. The DNA for the CDR3 is TGTGCCAGCAGTGAAACTAGCGGGGTCCAAGAGACCCAGTACTTC. The chain uses TRBV2 and TRBJ2-5; TRBD2 matches at 10 bases. The trim removed 2 bases at V and 1 base at J, leaving 1 base unmatched. The CDR3 is 15 amino acids. Germline-derived CDR1 and CDR2 are SNHLY and FYNNEI.

As concerns this clone: A junction end diverges from the germline sequence, so it may reflect a read error. The chain joins TRBV5-1 to TRBJ1-1, with 7 bases aligning to TRBD1. The CDR3 sequence is 16 residues long. Per germline, CDR1 SGHRS and CDR2 YFSETQ. As DNA, the CDR3 is TGCGCCAGCAGCACAGACTCGACAGGGAGGAACGCTGAAGCTTTCTTT. Translation: CASSTDSTGRNAEAFF.

V and J are TRBV27 and TRBJ1-1, with a weak D call TRBD1 (5 bases). This CDR3 has 14 amino acids. Trimming took 6 bases from V and 3 from J, leaving 14 bases between them. The germline V gene has CDR1 MNHEY and CDR2 SMNVEV (reference sequence). The CDR3 coding sequence is TGTGCCAGCAGCCTAAGCCGGGGACACACTGAAGCTTTCTTT. Protein sequence: CASSLSRGHTEAFF.